These 26 T cell receptor beta chains were all obtained from the same sample, sequenced in a study of cytomegalovirus exposure and HLA in healthy donors. PCR employed 60 Vbeta and 13 Jbeta primers. Libraries were prepared by immunoSEQ multiplex PCR; TCRdb keeps only in-frame clonotypes and omits some of them. The table records tens of thousands of clones, about three quarters of them present only once. Sample: PBMCs. These receptors all come from a middle-aged woman in good health and CMV-seropositive.

CDR3 amino acids: CASSRRTDTQYF. In nucleotides, the CDR3 is TGCGCCAGCAGTCGGCGGACAGATACGCAGTATTTT. The chain has TRBV10-2 and TRBJ2-3; unclear D gene. The germline V gene has CDR1 WSHSY and CDR2 SAAADI. CDR3 length: 12 residues. V was pared by 5 bases and J by 3 bases, with 6 bases between.

The V call is TRBV6-5, the J call TRBJ1-5; 9 bases agree with TRBD1. V shed 7 bases and J 7 bases; nucleotides not matched to a gene: 5. This CDR3 has 13 amino acids. Germline V CDR1 and CDR2: MNHEY, SVGAGI. CDR3 sequence reads: CASTGQGGQPQHF. The DNA for the CDR3 is TGTGCCAGCACGGGACAGGGAGGACAGCCCCAGCATTTT.

J is TRBJ2-7 and V is TRBV7-8; TRBD2 might be the D (6 bases). Germline V gene data show CDR1 as SGHVS and CDR2 as FQNEAQ. The V and J ends lost 0 bases and 5 bases respectively, with 14 bases between them. The CDR3 totals 15 residues. In DNA form, the CDR3 reads TGTGCCAGCAGCTTAGCGCGGGGATGGGGTGACGAGCAGTACTTC. Its protein product is CASSLARGWGDEQYF. Together with reference TRBV7-8 and TRBJ2-7, the CDR3 gives the full variable domain: GAGVSQSPRYKVAKRGQDVALRCDPISGHVSLFWYQQALGQGPEFLTYFQNEAQLDKSGLPSDRFFAERPEGSVSTLKIQRTQQEDSAVYLCASSLARGWGDEQYFGPGTRLTVT.

The chain joins TRBV15 to TRBJ2-3; 7 nucleotides line up with TRBD1. This CDR3 has 15 residues. The V segment lost 0 bases and the J segment 6 bases; nucleotides outside the gene matches: 6. CDR1 is LNHNV and CDR2 is YYDKDF in the germline V gene (reference sequence). In DNA, the CDR3 is TGTGCCACCAGCAGAGATCCAGGGGGAACGGATACGCAGTATTTT. It codes for CATSRDPGGTDTQYF.

The J gene is TRBJ2-3, the V gene TRBV9; weak D call: TRBD2 (6 bases). This CDR3 contains 16 residues. Germline-derived CDR1 and CDR2 are SGDLS and YYNGEE. V was clipped by 4 bases and J by 2 bases, with 17 bases between them. The CDR3 DNA sequence: TGTGCCAGCAGCCCCCGGGGCGGGGAGCTCACAGATACGCAGTATTTT. Its protein product is CASSPRGGELTDTQYF.

This chain connects TRBV2 to TRBJ2-2, with D unresolved. Germline loops: CDR1 SNHLY, CDR2 FYNNEI. The CDR3 contains 15 residues. V dropped 2 bases and J dropped 5 bases, with 12 bases sitting between them. The CDR3 nucleotides read TGTGCCAGCAGTGAAAGTACCAGGTGGACCGGGGAGCTGTTTTTT. Its protein product is CASSESTRWTGELFF.

This clone showed up just a few times. This chain links TRBV7-8 with TRBJ2-3; D is perhaps TRBD2 (7 bases). The CDR3 loop spans 15 amino acids. The germline V gene has CDR1 SGHVS and CDR2 FQNEAQ. V lost 5 bases and J lost 6, with 18 bases in between. The CDR3 nucleotides read TGTGCCAGCAGCCCAGCCGGGGGGCTGGGGGATACGCAGTATTTT. Protein product: CASSPAGGLGDTQYF.

This clone was counted only a few times. The rearrangement links TRBV7-3 to TRBJ2-3; 9 bases fit TRBD2. Germline CDR1 and CDR2: SGHTA and FQGTGA. With 0 bases clipped from V and 1 base from J, the junction kept 2 bases outside the gene matches. The CDR3 is made up of 16 amino acids. For the CDR3, the DNA is TGTGCCAGCAGCTTAACTAGCGGGGGCCGCACAGATACGCAGTATTTT. As protein: CASSLTSGGRTDTQYF.

The chain has TRBV30 and TRBJ2-7; perhaps TRBD2 as D (7 bases). The CDR3 covers 16 residues. V lost 2 bases and J lost 3, with 20 bases in between. The germline CDR1 and CDR2 sequences are GTSNPN and SVGIG (reference sequence). CDR3 amino acids: CAWSSGGAVDGYEQYF. CDR3 sequence (DNA): TGTGCCTGGAGTTCGGGGGGCGCAGTCGACGGCTACGAGCAGTACTTC.

The J gene is TRBJ2-5, the V gene TRBV9; the match to TRBD2 covers 7 bases. The V gene's germline CDR1 is SGDLS and CDR2 YYNGEE. The CDR3 is made up of 17 amino acids. The V and J ends lost 0 bases and 5 bases, in that order; junction bases with no gene match: 13. The CDR3 DNA is TGTGCCAGCAGCGTAGCAGAGGGAGGGACGTCGGCGGAGACCCAGTACTTC. Protein sequence: CASSVAEGGTSAETQYF.

The chain employs TRBV29-1 and TRBJ1-2; tentatively, D is TRBD1 (6 bases). V was clipped by 7 bases and J by 7 bases, with 16 bases between them. The CDR3 is made up of 12 amino acids. Germline lookup yields CDR1 SQVTM and CDR2 ANQGSEA. As DNA, the CDR3 is TGCAGCGGTATCATGGGAGGGGGTGGCTACACCTTC. Amino acids: CSGIMGGGGYTF.

This clone was seen a single time. The germline gene is not matched at one end of the junction; a read error may be the cause. The chain employs TRBV11-3 and TRBJ1-1; no clear D gene. The CDR3 spans 12 residues. Germline V gives CDR1 SGHNT, CDR2 YENEEA. The CDR3 is CASSRVNSEAFF. The CDR3 region has the DNA TGTGCCAGCAGCCGCGTGAACAGTGAAGCTTTCTTT.

V gene TRBV7-3 combines with J gene TRBJ2-5, with TRBD2 matching 13 bases. V lost 4 bases and J lost 2; bases outside the gene matches: 4. This CDR3 has 16 residues. Germline CDR1 SGHTA, CDR2 FQGTGA. Here the CDR3 DNA reads TGTGCCAGCAGCTCACCGGGACTAGCGGGGCAAGAGACCCAGTACTTC. This encodes CASSSPGLAGQETQYF.

The chain employs TRBV7-2 and TRBJ2-1; the match to TRBD2 covers 14 bases. V lost 1 base and J lost 3; bases outside the gene matches: 5. CDR1 and CDR2 (germline): SGHTA, FQGNSA. The CDR3 runs 18 residues. This CDR3 reads CASSLVGTSGGLYNEQFF. The DNA of the CDR3 is TGTGCCAGCAGCTTAGTGGGGACTAGCGGGGGACTCTACAATGAGCAGTTCTTC. Variable domain in full (rest from reference TRBV7-2 and TRBJ2-1): GAGVSQSPSNKVTEKGKDVELRCDPISGHTALYWYRQSLGQGLEFLIYFQGNSAPDKSGLPSDRFSAERTGGSVSTLTIQRTQQEDSAVYLCASSLVGTSGGLYNEQFFGPGTRLTVL.

The chain combines TRBV5-6 with TRBJ2-5, with D maybe TRBD1 (5 bases). Trimming cost V 7 bases and J 4 bases, with 14 bases left between them. Germline V gene data show CDR1 as SGHDT and CDR2 as YYEEEE. This CDR3 has 13 amino acids. The CDR3 sequence: CASPAGHLETQYF. The CDR3 DNA sequence: TGTGCCAGCCCTGCCGGACATTTAGAGACCCAGTACTTC.

This clone has a handful of counts. V and J are TRBV28 and TRBJ2-7; D perhaps matches TRBD2 (6 bases). V lost 7 bases and J 3 bases, leaving 25 bases between the germline ends. Per the germline V gene, CDR1 is MDHEN and CDR2 is SYDVKM. CDR3 length equals 17 residues. In DNA, the CDR3 is TGTGCCAGCACTCTATCCCGACTCCGGGGGTTTTACTACGAGCAGTACTTC. Amino acids: CASTLSRLRGFYYEQYF. Drawing the rest from reference TRBV28 and TRBJ2-7, the complete variable domain is DVKVTQSSRYLVKRTGEKVFLECVQDMDHENMFWYRQDPGLGLRLIYFSYDVKMKEKGDIPEGYSVSREKKERFSLILESASTNQTSMYLCASTLSRLRGFYYEQYFGPGTRLTVT.

This clone was found a few times. The chain is built from TRBV7-2 and TRBJ2-1, with TRBD2 matching 7 bases. Germline assignment: CDR1 SGHTA and CDR2 FQGNSA. The CDR3 is 15 residues long. The trim removed 1 base at V and 4 bases at J, leaving 4 bases unmatched. The DNA of the CDR3 is TGTGCCAGCAGCTTAGACCGGGGACTATACAATGAGCAGTTCTTC. Amino acids: CASSLDRGLYNEQFF. The whole variable domain, remainder taken from reference TRBV7-2 and TRBJ2-1, is GAGVSQSPSNKVTEKGKDVELRCDPISGHTALYWYRQSLGQGLEFLIYFQGNSAPDKSGLPSDRFSAERTGGSVSTLTIQRTQQEDSAVYLCASSLDRGLYNEQFFGPGTRLTVL.

The chain carries TRBV27 and TRBJ1-1; no reliable D call. Germline V gene data show CDR1 as MNHEY and CDR2 as SMNVEV (reference sequence). The CDR3 covers 14 residues. The V end lost 5 bases, the J end lost 4 bases, and 14 bases lay between the germline ends. CDR3 nucleotides: TGTGCCAGCAGTGTTTCGGAGGCGAGCACTGAAGCTTTCTTT. Protein product: CASSVSEASTEAFF.

The rearrangement joins TRBV19 to TRBJ2-4; 9 bases align to TRBD1. The J segment lost 1 base and the V segment lost 6 bases, leaving 4 bases of the junction unmatched. The CDR3 length is 15 residues. CDR1 and CDR2 from the germline V gene are LNHDA and SQIVND (reference sequence). CDR3: CASRMDRGAKNIQYF. In DNA form, the CDR3 reads TGTGCCAGTAGGATGGACAGGGGTGCCAAAAACATTCAGTACTTC. The entire variable domain, with the rest obtained from reference TRBV19 and TRBJ2-4, is as follows: DGGITQSPKYLFRKEGQNVTLSCEQNLNHDAMYWYRQDPGQGLRLIYYSQIVNDFQKGDIAEGYSVSREKKESFPLTVTSAQKNPTAFYLCASRMDRGAKNIQYFGAGTRLSVL.

This clone came up a few times. The J gene is TRBJ2-5, the V gene TRBV5-1, with 9 bases identical to TRBD2. CDR3 length equals 13 residues. Trimming removed 2 bases from V and 5 bases from J; junction bases left unmatched: 1. The V gene's germline CDR1 is SGHRS and CDR2 YFSETQ. CDR3 sequence: CASSLSGGETQYF. The DNA of the CDR3 is TGCGCCAGCAGCTTAAGCGGGGGGGAGACCCAGTACTTC.

V is TRBV6-1 and J is TRBJ2-7, with TRBD1 matching over 11 bases. Losses at the gene ends were 5 bases for V and 5 bases for J; bases not matched to a gene: 2. Germline-derived CDR1 and CDR2 are MNHNS and SASEGT. The CDR3 consists of 13 residues. CDR3 in amino acids: CASSRDRGDEQYF. CDR3 nucleotides: TGTGCCAGCAGTCGGGACAGGGGGGACGAGCAGTACTTC.

The chain carries TRBV11-2 and TRBJ2-1; TRBD2 aligns across 9 bases. V was clipped by 5 bases and J by 4 bases; unmatched bases: 9. This CDR3 has 16 residues. Germline lookup yields CDR1 SGHAT and CDR2 FQNNGV. The CDR3 sequence: CASSPRLADNYNEQFF. In DNA form, the CDR3 reads TGTGCCAGCAGCCCGAGACTAGCGGATAATTACAATGAGCAGTTCTTC.

V gene TRBV7-9 combines with J gene TRBJ2-7; 8 nucleotides match TRBD1. This CDR3 spans 14 amino acids. The V and J ends lost 5 bases and 2 bases, in that order; junction bases with no gene match: 5. CDR1 SEHNR and CDR2 FQNEAQ come from the germline V gene (reference sequence). The CDR3 region is CASSRWDRPYEQYF. The CDR3 DNA follows: TGTGCCAGCAGCAGGTGGGACAGGCCCTACGAGCAGTACTTC.

This clone has ten or more counts. The chain recombines TRBV10-2 with TRBJ1-4; D is undetermined. The CDR3 is 13 residues long. Germline CDR1 reads WSHSY; CDR2 reads SAAADI. Trimming pared 3 bases from V and 8 bases from J, leaving 10 bases between. CDR3 coding DNA: TGCGCCAGCAGTGAAACGGTCGGGGAAAAACTGTTTTTT. The encoded protein is CASSETVGEKLFF.

The chain recombines TRBV2 with TRBJ2-1; 16 bases line up with TRBD2. This CDR3 has 15 residues. CDR1 SNHLY and CDR2 FYNNEI come from the germline V gene. The V and J ends lost 4 bases and 15 bases, in that order; junction bases with no gene match: 9. The CDR3 protein is CASSAGLAGGPVLFF. The DNA of the CDR3 is TGTGCCAGCAGTGCGGGACTAGCGGGGGGGCCCGTTCTGTTCTTC.

There are a few counts of this clone. The chain links TRBV10-2 to TRBJ1-5; D gene unclear. The CDR3 sequence is 15 residues long. Germline V lookup: CDR1 WSHSY, CDR2 SAAADI. V shed 0 bases and J shed 5 bases, with 11 bases lying between them. CDR3 bases: TGCGCCAGCAGTGAGTCGAAGTCCGGGTATCAGCCCCAGCATTTT. Its protein product is CASSESKSGYQPQHF.